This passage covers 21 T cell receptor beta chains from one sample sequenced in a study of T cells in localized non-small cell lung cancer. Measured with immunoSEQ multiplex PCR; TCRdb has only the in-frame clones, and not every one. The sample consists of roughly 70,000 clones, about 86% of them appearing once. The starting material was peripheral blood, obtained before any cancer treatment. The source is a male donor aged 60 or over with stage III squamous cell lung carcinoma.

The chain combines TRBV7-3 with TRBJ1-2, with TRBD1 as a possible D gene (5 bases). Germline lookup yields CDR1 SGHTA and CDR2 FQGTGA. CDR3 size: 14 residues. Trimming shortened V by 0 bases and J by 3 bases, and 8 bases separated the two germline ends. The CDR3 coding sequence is TGTGCCAGCAGCTTAACCAGGGCCGACTATGGCTACACCTTC. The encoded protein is CASSLTRADYGYTF.

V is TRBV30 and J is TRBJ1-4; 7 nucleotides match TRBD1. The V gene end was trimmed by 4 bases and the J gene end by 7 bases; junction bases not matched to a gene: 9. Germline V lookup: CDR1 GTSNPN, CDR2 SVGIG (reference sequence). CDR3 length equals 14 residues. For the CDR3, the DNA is TGTGCCTGGAACATAGGCTCAGGGGGTGAAAAACTGTTTTTT. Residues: CAWNIGSGGEKLFF.

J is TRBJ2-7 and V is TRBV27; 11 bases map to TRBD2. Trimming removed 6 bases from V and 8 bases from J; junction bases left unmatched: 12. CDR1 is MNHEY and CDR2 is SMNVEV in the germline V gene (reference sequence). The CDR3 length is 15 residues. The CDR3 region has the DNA TGTGCCAGCAGGGTCCCTAGCGGGGGGCCGGAAAAGCAGTACTTC. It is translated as CASRVPSGGPEKQYF.

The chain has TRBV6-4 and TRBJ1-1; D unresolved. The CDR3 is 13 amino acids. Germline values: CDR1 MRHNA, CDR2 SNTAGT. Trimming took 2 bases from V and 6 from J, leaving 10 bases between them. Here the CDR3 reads CASSDGVGSEAFF. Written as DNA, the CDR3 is TGTGCCAGCAGTGACGGCGTGGGCTCTGAAGCTTTCTTT.

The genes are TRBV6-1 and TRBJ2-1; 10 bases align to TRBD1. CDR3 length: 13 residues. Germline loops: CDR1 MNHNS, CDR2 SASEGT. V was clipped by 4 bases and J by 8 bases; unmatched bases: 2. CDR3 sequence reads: CASSGDRGYEQFF. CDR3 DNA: TGTGCCAGCAGTGGGGACAGGGGATATGAGCAGTTCTTC.

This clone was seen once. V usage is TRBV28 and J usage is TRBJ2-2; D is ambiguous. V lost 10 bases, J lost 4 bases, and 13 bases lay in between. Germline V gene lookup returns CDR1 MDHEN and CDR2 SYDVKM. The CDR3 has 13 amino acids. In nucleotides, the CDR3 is TGTGCCACCTCTATGACAAGCACCGGGGAGCTGTTTTTT. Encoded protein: CATSMTSTGELFF.

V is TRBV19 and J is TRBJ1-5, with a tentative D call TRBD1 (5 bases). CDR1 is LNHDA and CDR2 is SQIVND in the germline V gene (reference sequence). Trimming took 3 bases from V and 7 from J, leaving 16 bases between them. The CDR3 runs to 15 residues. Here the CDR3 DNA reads TGTGCCAGTAGTATGTTGGGCGGGACCAAACAGCCCCAGCATTTT. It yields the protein CASSMLGGTKQPQHF.

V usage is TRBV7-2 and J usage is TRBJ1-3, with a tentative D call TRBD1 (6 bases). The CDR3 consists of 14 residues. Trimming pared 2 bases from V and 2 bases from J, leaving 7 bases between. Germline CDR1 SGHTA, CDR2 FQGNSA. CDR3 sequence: CASSLRGAGNTIYF. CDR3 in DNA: TGTGCCAGCAGCTTAAGGGGGGCTGGAAACACCATATATTTT. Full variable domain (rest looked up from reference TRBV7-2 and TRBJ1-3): GAGVSQSPSNKVTEKGKDVELRCDPISGHTALYWYRQSLGQGLEFLIYFQGNSAPDKSGLPSDRFSAERTGGSVSTLTIQRTQQEDSAVYLCASSLRGAGNTIYFGEGSWLTVV.

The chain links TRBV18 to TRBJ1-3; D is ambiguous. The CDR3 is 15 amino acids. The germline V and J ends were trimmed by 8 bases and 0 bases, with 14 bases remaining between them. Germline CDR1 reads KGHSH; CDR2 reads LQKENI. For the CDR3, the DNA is TGTGCCAGCGATAGCGGGCAGTTCTCTGGAAACACCATATATTTT. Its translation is CASDSGQFSGNTIYF.

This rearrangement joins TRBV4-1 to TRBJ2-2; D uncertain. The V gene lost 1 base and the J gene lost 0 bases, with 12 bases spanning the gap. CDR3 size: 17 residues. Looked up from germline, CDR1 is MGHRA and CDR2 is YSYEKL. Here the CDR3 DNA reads TGCGCCAGCAGCCAAGGGGCCGTGGGCACGAACACCGGGGAGCTGTTTTTT. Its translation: CASSQGAVGTNTGELFF.

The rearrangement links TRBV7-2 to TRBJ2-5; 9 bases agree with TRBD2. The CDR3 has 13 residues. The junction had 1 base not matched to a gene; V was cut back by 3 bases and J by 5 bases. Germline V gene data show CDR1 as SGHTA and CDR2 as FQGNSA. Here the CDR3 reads CASSLAGGETQYF. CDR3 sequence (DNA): TGTGCCAGCAGCTTGGCGGGGGGGGAGACCCAGTACTTC.

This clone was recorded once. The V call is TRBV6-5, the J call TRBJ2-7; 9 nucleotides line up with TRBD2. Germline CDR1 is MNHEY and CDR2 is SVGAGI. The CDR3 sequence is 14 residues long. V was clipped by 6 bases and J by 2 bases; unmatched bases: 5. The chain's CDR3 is CASSPPSGAYEQYF. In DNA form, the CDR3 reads TGTGCCAGCAGCCCTCCTAGCGGGGCCTACGAGCAGTACTTC.

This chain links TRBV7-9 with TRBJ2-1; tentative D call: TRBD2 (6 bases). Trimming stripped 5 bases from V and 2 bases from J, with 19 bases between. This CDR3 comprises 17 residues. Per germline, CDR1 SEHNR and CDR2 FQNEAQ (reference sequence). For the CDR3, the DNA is TGTGCCAGCAGCGCCTCCGCAGGTGGGGGGACCTACAATGAGCAGTTCTTC. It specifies CASSASAGGGTYNEQFF.

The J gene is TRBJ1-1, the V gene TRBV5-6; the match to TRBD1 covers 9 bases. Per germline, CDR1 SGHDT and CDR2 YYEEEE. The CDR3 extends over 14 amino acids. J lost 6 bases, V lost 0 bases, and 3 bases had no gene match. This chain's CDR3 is CASSLAGQGSEAFF. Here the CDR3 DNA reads TGTGCCAGCAGCTTGGCGGGACAGGGTTCTGAAGCTTTCTTT.

CDR3 protein: CASSNFRGQGNYGYTF. The CDR3 bases are TGTGCCAGCAGCAATTTTCGGGGACAGGGTAACTATGGCTACACCTTC. This chain joins TRBV5-4 and TRBJ1-2; 9 positions match TRBD1. CDR3 length: 16 residues. Germline V gene lookup returns CDR1 SGHNT and CDR2 YYREEE (reference sequence). J lost 1 base, V lost 4 bases, and 8 bases had no gene match.

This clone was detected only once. The CDR3 region is CASSPIGEGLETQYF. The CDR3 DNA is TGTGCCAGCAGCCCGATCGGGGAGGGTTTGGAGACCCAGTACTTC. V is TRBV5-6 and J is TRBJ2-5, with 7 positions matching TRBD2. V lost 4 bases and J lost 5; bases outside the gene matches: 11. Germline lookup yields CDR1 SGHDT and CDR2 YYEEEE. CDR3 length: 15 amino acids.

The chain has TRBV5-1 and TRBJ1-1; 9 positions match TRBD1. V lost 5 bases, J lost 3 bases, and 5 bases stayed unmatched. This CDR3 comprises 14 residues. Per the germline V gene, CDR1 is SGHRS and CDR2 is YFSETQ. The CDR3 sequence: CASRTGGKDTEAFF. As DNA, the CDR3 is TGCGCCAGCAGGACAGGGGGGAAGGACACTGAAGCTTTCTTT.

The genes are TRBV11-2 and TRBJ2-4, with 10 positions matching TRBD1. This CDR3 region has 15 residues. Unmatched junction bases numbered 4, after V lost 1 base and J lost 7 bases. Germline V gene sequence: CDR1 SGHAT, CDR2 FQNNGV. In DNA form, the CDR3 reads TGTGCCAGCAGCTTAGCAGGACAGGGGGGCAACATTCAGTACTTC. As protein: CASSLAGQGGNIQYF. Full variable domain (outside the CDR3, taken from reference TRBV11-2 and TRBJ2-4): EAGVAQSPRYKIIEKRQSVAFWCNPISGHATLYWYQQILGQGPKLLIQFQNNGVVDDSQLPKDRFSAERLKGVDSTLKIQPAKLEDSAVYLCASSLAGQGGNIQYFGAGTRLSVL.

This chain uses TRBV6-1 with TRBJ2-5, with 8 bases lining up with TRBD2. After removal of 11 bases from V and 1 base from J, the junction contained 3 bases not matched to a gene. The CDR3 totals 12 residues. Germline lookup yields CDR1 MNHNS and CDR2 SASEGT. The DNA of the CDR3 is TGTGCCGGAACTAGCGGCCAAGAGACCCAGTACTTC. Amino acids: CAGTSGQETQYF.

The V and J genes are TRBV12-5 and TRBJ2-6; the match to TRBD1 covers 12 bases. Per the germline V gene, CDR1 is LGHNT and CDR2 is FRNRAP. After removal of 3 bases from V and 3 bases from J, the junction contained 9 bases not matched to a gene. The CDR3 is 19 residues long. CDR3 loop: CASGFSGGQGARGANVLTF. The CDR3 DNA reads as TGTGCTAGTGGTTTCTCTGGGGGACAGGGGGCGCGTGGGGCCAACGTCCTGACTTTC.

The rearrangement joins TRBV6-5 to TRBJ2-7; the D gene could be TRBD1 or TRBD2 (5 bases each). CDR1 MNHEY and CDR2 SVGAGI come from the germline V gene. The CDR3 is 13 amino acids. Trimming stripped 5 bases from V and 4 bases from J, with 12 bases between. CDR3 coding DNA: TGTGCCAGCAGTCTGACTACAGGTTACGAGCAGTACTTC. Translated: CASSLTTGYEQYF.